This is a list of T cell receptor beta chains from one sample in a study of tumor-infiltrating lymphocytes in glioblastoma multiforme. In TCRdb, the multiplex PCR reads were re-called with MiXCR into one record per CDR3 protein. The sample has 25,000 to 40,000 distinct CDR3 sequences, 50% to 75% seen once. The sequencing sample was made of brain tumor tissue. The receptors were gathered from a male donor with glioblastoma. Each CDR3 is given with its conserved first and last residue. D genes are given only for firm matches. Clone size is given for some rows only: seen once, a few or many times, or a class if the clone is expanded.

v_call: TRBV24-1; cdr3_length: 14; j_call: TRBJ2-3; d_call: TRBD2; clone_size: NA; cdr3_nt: TGTGGCACCAGTGCTAGCGGGAGCCGGGATACGCAGTATTTT; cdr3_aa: CGTSASGSRDTQYF
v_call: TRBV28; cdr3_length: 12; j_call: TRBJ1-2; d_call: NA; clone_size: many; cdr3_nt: TGTGCCAGCATTGCAGGGTCCTATGGCTACACCTTC; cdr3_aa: CASIAGSYGYTF
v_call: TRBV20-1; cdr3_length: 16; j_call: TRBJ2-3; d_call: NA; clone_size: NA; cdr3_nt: TGCAGTGCTAGAGATCTCGCTAAAGCAATGACAGATACGCAGTATTTT; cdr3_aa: CSARDLAKAMTDTQYF
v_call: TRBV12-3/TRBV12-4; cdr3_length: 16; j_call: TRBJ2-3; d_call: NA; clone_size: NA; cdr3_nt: TGTGCCAGCAGTTCTTTAACTGGCAGAAACACAGATACGCAGTATTTT; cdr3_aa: CASSSLTGRNTDTQYF
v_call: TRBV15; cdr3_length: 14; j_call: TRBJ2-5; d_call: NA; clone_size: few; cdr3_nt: TGTGCCACCGGCAGAGCAGGGTTCGGAGAGACCCAGTACTTC; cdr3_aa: CATGRAGFGETQYF
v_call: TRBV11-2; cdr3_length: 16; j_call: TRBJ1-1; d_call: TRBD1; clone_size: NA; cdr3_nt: TGTGCCAGCAGCGAACGGACAGGGGGCATAGGGACTGAAGCTTTCTTT; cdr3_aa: CASSERTGGIGTEAFF
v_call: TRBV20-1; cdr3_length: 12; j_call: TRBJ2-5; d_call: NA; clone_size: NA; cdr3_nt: TGCAGTGCTAGAGAAATGCGGGAGACCCAGTACTTC; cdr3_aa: CSAREMRETQYF
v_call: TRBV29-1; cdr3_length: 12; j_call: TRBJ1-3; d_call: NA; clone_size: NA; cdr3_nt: TGCAACGCTCAGGGAATCGGAAACACTATATATTTT; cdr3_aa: CNAQGIGNTIYF
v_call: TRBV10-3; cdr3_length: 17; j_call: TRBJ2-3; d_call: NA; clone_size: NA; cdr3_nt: TGTGCCATCAGCGATCCGACATGGGTACCAAATTTGGATACGCAGTATTTT; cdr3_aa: CAISDPTWVPNLDTQYF
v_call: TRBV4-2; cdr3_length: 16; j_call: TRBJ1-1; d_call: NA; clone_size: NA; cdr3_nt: TGTGCCAGCAGCCAAGATCCACCCCAAGGAGGGACCGAATCTTTCTTT; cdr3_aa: CASSQDPPQGGTESFF
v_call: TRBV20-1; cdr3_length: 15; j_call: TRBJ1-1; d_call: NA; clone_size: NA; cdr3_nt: TGCAGTGCTAGCGGAGGTGAAGTCCTGGACACTGAAGCTTTCTTT; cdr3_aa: CSASGGEVLDTEAFF
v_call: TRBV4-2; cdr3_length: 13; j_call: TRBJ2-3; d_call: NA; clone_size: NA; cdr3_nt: TGTGCCAGCAGCCAAGAAGTGGCAGATACGCAGTATTTT; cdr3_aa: CASSQEVADTQYF
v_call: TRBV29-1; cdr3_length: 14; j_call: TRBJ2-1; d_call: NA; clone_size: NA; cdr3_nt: TGCAGCATAACAGGGTCAGGGTCCTACAATGTGCAGTTCTTC; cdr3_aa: CSITGSGSYNVQFF
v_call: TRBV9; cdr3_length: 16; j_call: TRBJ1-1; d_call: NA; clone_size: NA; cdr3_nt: TGTGCCAGCAGCGTAGCGGACAGAGCAGGGAACACTGAAGCTTTCTTT; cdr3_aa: CASSVADRAGNTEAFF
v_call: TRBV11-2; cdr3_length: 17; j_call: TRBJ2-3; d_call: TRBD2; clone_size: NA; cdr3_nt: TGTGTCAGCAACCCTCTAGCGGCTATCACTAGCACAGATACACAGTATTTT; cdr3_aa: CVSNPLAAITSTDTQYF
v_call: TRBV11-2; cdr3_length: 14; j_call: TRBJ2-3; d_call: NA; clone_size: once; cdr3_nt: TGTGCCAGCAGTCTAGTAGGTAGTATAGATACGCAGTATTTT; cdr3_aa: CASSLVGSIDTQYF
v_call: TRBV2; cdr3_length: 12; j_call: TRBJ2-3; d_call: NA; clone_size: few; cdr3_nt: TGTGCCAGCAAACAGAGCACAGATACGCAGTATTTT; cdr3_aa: CASKQSTDTQYF
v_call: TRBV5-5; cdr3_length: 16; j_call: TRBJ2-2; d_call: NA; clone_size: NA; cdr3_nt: TGTGCCAGCAGCTATGGGCAGACCGCGAACGCCGGGGAGCTGTTTTTT; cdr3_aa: CASSYGQTANAGELFF
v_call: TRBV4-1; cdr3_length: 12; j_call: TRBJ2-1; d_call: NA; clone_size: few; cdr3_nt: TGCGCCAGCAGCCATCCGACGGATAAGCAGTTCTTC; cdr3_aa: CASSHPTDKQFF
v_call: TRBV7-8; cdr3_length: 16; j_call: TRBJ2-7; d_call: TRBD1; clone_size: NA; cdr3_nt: TGTGCCAGCAGCTCCAGTAGGACAGGGGGCTTTTACGAGCAGTACTTC; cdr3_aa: CASSSSRTGGFYEQYF
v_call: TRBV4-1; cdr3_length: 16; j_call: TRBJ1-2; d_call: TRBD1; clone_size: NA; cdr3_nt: TGCGCTAGCAGCCAAGATCGACACAGGGGAAGCTATGGCTACACCTTC; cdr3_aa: CASSQDRHRGSYGYTF
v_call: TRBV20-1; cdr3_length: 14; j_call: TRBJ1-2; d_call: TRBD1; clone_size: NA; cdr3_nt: TGCAGTGGTTTTCATTTGGGAACAGGGGATGGCTACGCCTTC; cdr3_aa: CSGFHLGTGDGYAF
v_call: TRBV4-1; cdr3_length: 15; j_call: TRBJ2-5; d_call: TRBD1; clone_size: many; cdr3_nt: TGCGCCAGCAGCCAGGGGACGTACAGGGGCGGGACCCAGTACTTC; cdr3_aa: CASSQGTYRGGTQYF
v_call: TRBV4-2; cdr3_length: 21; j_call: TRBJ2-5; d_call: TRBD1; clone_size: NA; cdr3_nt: TGTGCCAGCTGCCAAGAGAAGATCGGGACAGGGGGATCGGGGGGGCGTGAGACCCAGTACTTC; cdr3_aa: CASCQEKIGTGGSGGRETQYF
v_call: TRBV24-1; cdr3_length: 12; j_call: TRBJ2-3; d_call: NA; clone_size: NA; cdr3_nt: TGTGCCACCAGTGACCGGACAGATACGCAGTATTTT; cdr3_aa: CATSDRTDTQYF
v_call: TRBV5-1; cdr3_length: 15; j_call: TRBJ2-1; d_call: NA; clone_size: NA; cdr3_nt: TGCGCCAGCAGCGCCGGGACAAGGTCCTACAATGAGCAGTTCTTC; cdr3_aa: CASSAGTRSYNEQFF
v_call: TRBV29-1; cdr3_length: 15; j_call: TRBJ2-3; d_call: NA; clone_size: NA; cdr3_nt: TGCAGCGCCGGGATTACCGGGACTAGCACAGATACGCAGTATTTT; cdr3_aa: CSAGITGTSTDTQYF
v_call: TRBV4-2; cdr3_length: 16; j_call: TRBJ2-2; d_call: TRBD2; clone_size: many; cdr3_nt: TGTGCCAGCAGCCAAGAAGCGGGACCTCTCACCGGGGAGCTGTTTTTT; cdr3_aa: CASSQEAGPLTGELFF
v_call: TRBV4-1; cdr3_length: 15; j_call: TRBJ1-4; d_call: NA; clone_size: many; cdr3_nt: TGCGCCAGCAGCCAAGAAGGACGCCAGACAGGAAAACTGTTTTTT; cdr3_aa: CASSQEGRQTGKLFF
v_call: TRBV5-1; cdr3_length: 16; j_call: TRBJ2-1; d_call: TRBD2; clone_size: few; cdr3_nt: TGCGCCAGCAGCGCCGGGACTAGCACCCTCTTGAATGAGCAGTTCTTC; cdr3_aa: CASSAGTSTLLNEQFF
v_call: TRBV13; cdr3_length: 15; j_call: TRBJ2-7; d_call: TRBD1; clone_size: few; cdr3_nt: TGTGCCAGCAGCCCCAGGACAGGGGGTATTAGCGAGCAGTACTTC; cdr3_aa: CASSPRTGGISEQYF
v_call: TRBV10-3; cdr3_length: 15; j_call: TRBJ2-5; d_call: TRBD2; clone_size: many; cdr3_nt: TGTGCCACCTGGGCGGGAGCGGGACTAGAAGAGACCCAGTACTTC; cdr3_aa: CATWAGAGLEETQYF
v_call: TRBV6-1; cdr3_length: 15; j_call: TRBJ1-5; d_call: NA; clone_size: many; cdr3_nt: TGTGCCAGCATCCCGGCCCCAGGGCCTAATCAGCCCCAGCATTTT; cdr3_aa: CASIPAPGPNQPQHF
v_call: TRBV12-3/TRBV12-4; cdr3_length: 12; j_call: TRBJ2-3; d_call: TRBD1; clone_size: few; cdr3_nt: TGTGCCAGCAGTCCTGGACAGGGTACGCAGTATTTT; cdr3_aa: CASSPGQGTQYF
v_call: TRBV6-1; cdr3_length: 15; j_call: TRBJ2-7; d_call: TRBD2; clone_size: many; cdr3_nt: TGTGCCAGCAGTGAAGCCCTAGCGGGACCCTACGAGCAGTACTTC; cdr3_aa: CASSEALAGPYEQYF
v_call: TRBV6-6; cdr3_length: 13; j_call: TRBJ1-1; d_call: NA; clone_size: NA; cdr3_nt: TGTGCCAGCGGTTATGGCGTGAGCACTGAAGCTTTCTTT; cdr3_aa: CASGYGVSTEAFF
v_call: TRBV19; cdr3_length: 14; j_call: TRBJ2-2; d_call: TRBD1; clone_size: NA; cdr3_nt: TGTGCCAGTACCCGGACAGGGCAAGCCGGGGAGCTGTTTTTT; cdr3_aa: CASTRTGQAGELFF
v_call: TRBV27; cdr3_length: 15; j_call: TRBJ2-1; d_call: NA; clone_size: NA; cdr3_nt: TGTGCCAGCAGTCCCCGGGACGGGGGTTACAATGAGCAGTTCTTC; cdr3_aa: CASSPRDGGYNEQFF
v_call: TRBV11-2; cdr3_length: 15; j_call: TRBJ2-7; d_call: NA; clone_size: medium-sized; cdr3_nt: TGTGCCAGCAGCTTAGATGGGACTGGTACCTACGAGCAGTACTTC; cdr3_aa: CASSLDGTGTYEQYF
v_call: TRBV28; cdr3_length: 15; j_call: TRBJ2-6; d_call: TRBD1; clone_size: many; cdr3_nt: TGTGCCAGCAGTCTCAGGGGGTCTGGGGCCAACGTCCTGACTTTC; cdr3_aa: CASSLRGSGANVLTF
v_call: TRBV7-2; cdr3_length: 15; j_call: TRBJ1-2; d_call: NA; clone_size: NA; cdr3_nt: TGTGCCAGCAGCTTAGTCGGGGTGGGGAGCTATGGCTACACCTTC; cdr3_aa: CASSLVGVGSYGYTF
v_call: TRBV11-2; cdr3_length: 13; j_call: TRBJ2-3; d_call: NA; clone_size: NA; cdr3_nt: TGTGCCAGCAGCCACGGAGCCACAGATACGCAGTATTTT; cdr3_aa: CASSHGATDTQYF
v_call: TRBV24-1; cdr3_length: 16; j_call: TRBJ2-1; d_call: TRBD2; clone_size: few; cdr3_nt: TGTGCCACCAGTGATTTGCGCGGGAGAGGTCCCAATGAGCAGTTCTTC; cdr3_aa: CATSDLRGRGPNEQFF
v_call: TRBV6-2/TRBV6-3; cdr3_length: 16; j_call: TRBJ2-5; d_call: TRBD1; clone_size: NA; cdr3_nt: TGTGCCAGCAATACGACGGGACAGGCCATGGAGGAGACCCAGTACTTC; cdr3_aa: CASNTTGQAMEETQYF
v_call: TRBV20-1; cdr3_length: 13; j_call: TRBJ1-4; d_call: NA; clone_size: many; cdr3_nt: TGCAGTGCTAGAGACGGCCCCGACGAAAAACTGTTTTTT; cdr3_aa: CSARDGPDEKLFF
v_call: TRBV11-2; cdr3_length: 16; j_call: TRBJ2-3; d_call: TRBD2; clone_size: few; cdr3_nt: TGTGCCAGCAGCTCCTGGCCGACTAGCGGCACAGATACGCAGTATTTT; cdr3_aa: CASSSWPTSGTDTQYF
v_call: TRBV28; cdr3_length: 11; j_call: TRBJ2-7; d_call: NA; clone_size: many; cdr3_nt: TGTGCCAGCAGTTCCTCAGGAGTGCAGTACTTC; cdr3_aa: CASSSSGVQYF
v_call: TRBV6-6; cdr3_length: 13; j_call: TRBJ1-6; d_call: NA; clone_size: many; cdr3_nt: TGTGCCAGCAGTCCTATTATGGGTTCACCCCTCCACTTT; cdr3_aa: CASSPIMGSPLHF
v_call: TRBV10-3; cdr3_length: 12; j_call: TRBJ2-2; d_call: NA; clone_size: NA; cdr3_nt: TGTGCCTTCAGTGACCATACCGGGAAGCTGTTTTTT; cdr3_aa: CAFSDHTGKLFF
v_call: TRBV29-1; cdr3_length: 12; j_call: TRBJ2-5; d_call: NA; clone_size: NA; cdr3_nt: TGCAGCGTGAACACGTTGCGGGAGACCCAGTACTTC; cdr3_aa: CSVNTLRETQYF
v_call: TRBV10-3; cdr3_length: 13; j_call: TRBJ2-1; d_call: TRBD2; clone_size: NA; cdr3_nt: TGTGCCATCAGTAATGGGACTAACAATGAGCAGTTCTTC; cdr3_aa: CAISNGTNNEQFF
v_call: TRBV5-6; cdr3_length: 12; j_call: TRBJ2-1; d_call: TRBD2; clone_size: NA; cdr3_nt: TGTGCCAGTACTAGCGGCTACAATGAGCAGTTCTTC; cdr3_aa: CASTSGYNEQFF
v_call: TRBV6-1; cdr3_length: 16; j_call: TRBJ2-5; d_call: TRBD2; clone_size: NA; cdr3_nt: TGTGCCAGCAGTGAATGGAGCGGGAGTCGTGGAGAGACCAAGTACTTC; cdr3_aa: CASSEWSGSRGETKYF
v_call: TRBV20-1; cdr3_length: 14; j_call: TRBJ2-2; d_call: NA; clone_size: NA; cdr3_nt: TGCAGTGCCAGCAGGGACTCTATCTCCGGGGAGCTGTTTTTT; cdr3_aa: CSASRDSISGELFF
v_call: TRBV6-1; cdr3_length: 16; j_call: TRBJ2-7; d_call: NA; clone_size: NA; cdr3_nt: TGTGCCAGCAGTGACTCTACATGGACTGGAAACTACGAGCAGTACTTC; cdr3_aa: CASSDSTWTGNYEQYF
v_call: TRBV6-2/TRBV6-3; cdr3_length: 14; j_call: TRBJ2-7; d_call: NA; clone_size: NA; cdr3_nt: TGTGCCAGCAGCTCACCTGGACAGAGCTACGAGCAGTACTTC; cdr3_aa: CASSSPGQSYEQYF
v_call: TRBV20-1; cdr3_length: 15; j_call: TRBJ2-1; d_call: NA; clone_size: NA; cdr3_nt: TGCTGTGCTGATAGGGATGAGGGGGTACAGGGTAAGCAGTTCTTC; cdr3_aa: CCADRDEGVQGKQFF
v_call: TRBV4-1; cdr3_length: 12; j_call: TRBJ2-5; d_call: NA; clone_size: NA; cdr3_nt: TGCGCCAGCAGCCAGGAAGGCGGGGCCCGGTACTTC; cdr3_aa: CASSQEGGARYF
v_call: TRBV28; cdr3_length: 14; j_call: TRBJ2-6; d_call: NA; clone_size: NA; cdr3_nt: TGTGCCAGCCTAAGCCCATCTGGGTCCAACGTCCTGACTTTC; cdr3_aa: CASLSPSGSNVLTF
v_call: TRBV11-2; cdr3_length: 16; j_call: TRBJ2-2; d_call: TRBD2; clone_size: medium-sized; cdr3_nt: TGTGCCAGCAGCTTCCAGCGGGGGGCGGGAACCGGGGAGCTGTTTTTT; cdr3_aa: CASSFQRGAGTGELFF